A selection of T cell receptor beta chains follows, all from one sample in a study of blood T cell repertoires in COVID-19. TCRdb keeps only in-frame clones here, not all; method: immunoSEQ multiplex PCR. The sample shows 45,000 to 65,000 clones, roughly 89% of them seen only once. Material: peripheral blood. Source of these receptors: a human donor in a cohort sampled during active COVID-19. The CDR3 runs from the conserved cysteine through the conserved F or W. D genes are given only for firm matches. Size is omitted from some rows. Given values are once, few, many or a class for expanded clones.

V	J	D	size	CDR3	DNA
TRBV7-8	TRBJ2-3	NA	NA	CASRRRASTDTQYF	TGTGCCAGCAGACGGCGGGCAAGCACAGATACGCAGTATTTT
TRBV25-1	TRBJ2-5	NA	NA	CASSDQGVLETQYF	TGTGCCAGCAGTGACCAGGGCGTATTGGAGACCCAGTACTTC
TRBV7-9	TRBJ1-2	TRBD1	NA	CASRREEDREGFGYTF	TGTGCCAGCCGAAGGGAAGAGGACAGGGAGGGCTTTGGCTACACCTTC
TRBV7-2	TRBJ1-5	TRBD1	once	CASSPRTGANQPQHF	TGTGCCAGCAGCCCACGGACAGGGGCGAATCAGCCCCAGCATTTT
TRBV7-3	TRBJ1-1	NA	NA	CASSVTGGNTEAFF	TGTGCCAGCAGCGTGACAGGAGGGAACACTGAAGCTTTCTTT
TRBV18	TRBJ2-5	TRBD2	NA	CASSLLARQETQYF	TGTGCCAGCTCACTACTAGCGCGTCAAGAGACCCAGTACTTC
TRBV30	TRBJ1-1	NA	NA	CAWSGDRLARKAFF	TGTGCCTGGAGCGGTGACAGGCTCGCAAGGAAAGCTTTCTTT
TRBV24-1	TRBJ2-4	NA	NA	CATSDLQGAKNIQYF	TGTGCCACCAGTGATTTGCAGGGGGCCAAAAACATTCAGTACTTC
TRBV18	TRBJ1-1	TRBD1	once	CASSPLGTGRGSPNTEAFF	TGTGCCAGCTCACCGCTCGGGACAGGGAGGGGGTCTCCGAACACTGAAGCTTTCTTT
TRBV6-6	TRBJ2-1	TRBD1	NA	CASKGAEAYNEQFF	TGTGCCAGCAAGGGGGCAGAAGCCTACAATGAGCAGTTCTTC
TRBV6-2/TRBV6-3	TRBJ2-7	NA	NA	CASSPLRSAGNSYEQYF	TGTGCCAGCAGTCCCCTGCGTTCTGCAGGCAACTCCTACGAGCAGTACTTC
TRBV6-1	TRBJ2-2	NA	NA	CASSEVVRTSGELFF	TGTGCCAGCAGTGAAGTCGTCAGGACATCCGGGGAGCTGTTTTTT
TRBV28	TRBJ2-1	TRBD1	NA	CASSPVRGYNEQFF	TGTGCCAGCAGTCCGGTCAGGGGGTACAATGAGCAGTTCTTC
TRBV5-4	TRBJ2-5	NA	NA	CASSLDSTPQETQYF	TGTGCCAGCAGCTTGGATTCGACTCCGCAAGAGACCCAGTACTTC
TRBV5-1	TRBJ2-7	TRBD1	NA	CASSLDGQGIDEQYF	TGCGCCAGCAGCTTGGACGGACAGGGTATCGACGAGCAGTACTTC
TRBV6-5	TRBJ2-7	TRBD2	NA	CASSWKAGGPSYEQYF	TGTGCCAGCAGTTGGAAAGCGGGAGGGCCCTCCTACGAGCAGTACTTC
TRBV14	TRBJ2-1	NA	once	CASSQRRDSEFF	TGTGCCAGCAGCCAGCGGCGGGATTCGGAGTTCTTC
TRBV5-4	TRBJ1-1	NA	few	CASSLSTSGTEAFF	TGTGCCAGCAGCTTGTCGACGAGCGGCACTGAAGCTTTCTTT
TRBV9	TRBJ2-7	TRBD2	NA	CASSRSGGNYEQYF	TGTGCCAGCAGCAGGAGCGGGGGGAACTACGAGCAGTACTTC
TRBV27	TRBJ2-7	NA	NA	CASRDTPDRSSYEQYF	TGTGCCAGCAGGGATACCCCGGACAGAAGCTCCTACGAGCAGTACTTC
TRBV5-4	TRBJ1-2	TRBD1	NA	CASTTWQGGGGYTF	TGTGCCAGCACCACCTGGCAGGGGGGAGGTGGCTACACCTTC
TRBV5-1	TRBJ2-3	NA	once	CASSLTQGITDTQYF	TGCGCCAGCAGCTTAACGCAGGGGATCACAGATACGCAGTATTTT
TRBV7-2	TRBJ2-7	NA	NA	CASSLGGLLTYEQYF	TGTGCCAGCAGCTTAGGGGGCCTCCTCACCTACGAGCAGTACTTC
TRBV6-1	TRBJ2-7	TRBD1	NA	CASSAQLAPGTGSRIEQYF	TGTGCCAGCAGTGCCCAACTCGCACCAGGGACAGGGAGCCGAATCGAGCAGTACTTC
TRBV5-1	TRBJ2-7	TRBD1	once	CASSPRDSYEQYF	TGCGCCAGCAGCCCCAGGGACAGCTACGAGCAGTACTTC
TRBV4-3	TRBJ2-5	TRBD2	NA	CASSQDPLDGLAGGKGIETQYF	TGCGCCAGCAGCCAAGATCCCTTAGACGGGCTAGCGGGGGGGAAGGGAATTGAGACCCAGTACTTC
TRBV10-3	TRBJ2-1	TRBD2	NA	CAITSRLAGGRNEQFF	TGTGCCATCACCTCCCGACTAGCGGGAGGTCGGAATGAGCAGTTCTTC
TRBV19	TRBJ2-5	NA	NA	CASRSDGGETQYF	TGTGCCAGTAGGTCGGACGGGGGAGAGACCCAGTACTTC
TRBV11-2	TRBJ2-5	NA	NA	CASSRDRTQETQYF	TGTGCCAGCAGCCGCGACAGGACTCAAGAGACCCAGTACTTC
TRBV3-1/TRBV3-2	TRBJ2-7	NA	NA	CASSQTVTYEQYF	TGTGCCAGCAGCCAGACAGTAACCTACGAGCAGTACTTC
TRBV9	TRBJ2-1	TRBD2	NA	CASSVLAGGPADNEQFF	TGTGCCAGCAGCGTACTGGCGGGAGGCCCCGCCGACAATGAGCAGTTCTTC
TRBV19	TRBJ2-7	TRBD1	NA	CASAQGVAYEQYF	TGTGCCAGTGCCCAGGGGGTCGCCTACGAGCAGTACTTC
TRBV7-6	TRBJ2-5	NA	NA	CASSLQGRETQYF	TGTGCCAGCAGCTTACAGGGAAGGGAGACCCAGTACTTC
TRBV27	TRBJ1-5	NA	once	CASSFISGQPQHF	TGTGCCAGCAGTTTTATTTCAGGTCAGCCCCAGCATTTT
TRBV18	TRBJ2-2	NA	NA	CASSPPSGVRMFF	TGTGCCAGCTCACCACCTTCGGGAGTCAGGATGTTTTTT
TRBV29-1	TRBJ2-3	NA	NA	CSVVYRDTDTQYF	TGCAGCGTTGTGTACAGGGACACAGATACGCAGTATTTT
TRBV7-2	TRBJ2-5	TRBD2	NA	CASSSRTSGPVYF	TGTGCCAGCAGCTCGAGGACTAGCGGTCCTGTATACTTC
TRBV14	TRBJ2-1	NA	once	CASSRETSGFDEQFF	TGTGCCAGCAGCCGAGAGACTAGTGGTTTCGATGAGCAGTTCTTC
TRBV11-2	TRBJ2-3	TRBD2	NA	CASSLVTGTSGTTQYF	TGTGCCAGCAGCTTAGTGACCGGGACTAGCGGGACTACGCAGTATTTT
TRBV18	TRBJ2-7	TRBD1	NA	CASSREQGVAEQYF	TGTGCCAGCTCACGAGAACAGGGGGTCGCCGAGCAGTACTTC
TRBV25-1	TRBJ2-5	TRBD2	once	CASSRNSGETQYF	TGTGCCAGCAGTCGCAATAGCGGGGAGACCCAGTACTTC
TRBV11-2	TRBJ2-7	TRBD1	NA	CASSLGPGTGVGSEQYF	TGTGCCAGCAGCTTAGGGCCGGGGACAGGGGTAGGTTCCGAGCAGTACTTC
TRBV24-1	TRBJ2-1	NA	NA	CATEFGPIQGGNEQFF	TGTGCCACCGAGTTCGGTCCGATCCAGGGGGGCAATGAGCAGTTCTTC
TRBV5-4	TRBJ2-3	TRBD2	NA	CASSLASGSTDTQYF	TGTGCCAGCAGCTTGGCTAGCGGAAGCACAGATACGCAGTATTTT
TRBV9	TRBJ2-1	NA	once	CASSVAQGRSYNEQFF	TGTGCCAGCAGCGTAGCGCAGGGGCGTTCCTACAATGAGCAGTTCTTC
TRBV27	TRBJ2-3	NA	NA	CASSLSGTPTDTQYF	TGTGCCAGCAGTTTATCCGGGACTCCCACAGATACGCAGTATTTT
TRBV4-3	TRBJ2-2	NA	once	CASSRLVGVNTGELFF	TGCGCCAGCAGCCGCCTAGTAGGGGTGAACACCGGGGAGCTGTTTTTT